Listed below are T cell receptor beta chains from one sample, sequenced in a study of blood T cell repertoires in COVID-19. This table comes from immunoSEQ multiplex PCR, and its TCRdb copy is limited to in-frame clones, with some not included. This table holds some 130,000 clones, about 85% found once. The sample consisted of peripheral blood. The receptors come from a man between 65 and 85 years old with acute or convalescent COVID-19. Both conserved end residues are part of each CDR3.

CASSLAGTGIFGNTIYF	TRBJ1-3	TRBV7-8
CASSLSSTGELFF	TRBJ2-2	TRBV7-3
CASSATGQGVRPQHF	TRBJ1-5	TRBV9
CASTTRVAKNIQYF	TRBJ2-4	TRBV28
CASSPEGRGSYYGYTF	TRBJ1-2	TRBV7-8
CATSDPGESSYNEQFF	TRBJ2-1	TRBV24-1
CASSARGTEAFF	TRBJ1-1	TRBV5-1
CASSQDFASGGLIYTDTQYF	TRBJ2-3	TRBV3-1/TRBV3-2
CASSAGTEGNTIYF	TRBJ1-3	TRBV11-3
CASREGGSSNYGYTF	TRBJ1-2	TRBV27
CSVQTGMSTDTQYF	TRBJ2-3	TRBV29-1
CASSLGQGNTGELFF	TRBJ2-2	TRBV5-4
CASRYLRPHFFGTGVSYYETQYF	TRBJ2-5	TRBV23-1
CASSLSGGYEQYF	TRBJ2-7	TRBV7-9
CASRRGATAIHTF	TRBJ1-2	TRBV2
CASSPPVGASGEQFF	TRBJ2-1	TRBV7-6
CASSLELFSYEQYF	TRBJ2-7	TRBV11-2